These T cell receptor beta chains were read from a single sample in a study of cytomegalovirus exposure and HLA in healthy donors. Measured with immunoSEQ multiplex PCR; TCRdb has only the in-frame clones, and not every one. This table has about 190,000 clones, 81% appearing once. The sequenced material came from PBMCs. All receptors come from a man in his late teens or twenties in good health and CMV-seronegative. CDR3s include the opening cysteine and the closing phenylalanine or tryptophan. A D gene is named only where the DNA matches it firmly. Expanded clones get a size class; other rows say once, few or many, or leave the size out.

>TRBJ1-1|.|TRBV18|.
CASSDTGYLNTEAFF
TGTGCCAGCTCGGACACAGGGTACCTTAACACTGAAGCTTTCTTT
>TRBJ1-1|TRBD1|TRBV27|.
CASSPRTGVKAFF
TGTGCCAGCAGCCCTCGGACAGGGGTCAAAGCTTTCTTT
>TRBJ1-2|TRBD1|TRBV28|few
CASRSQGANYGYTF
TGTGCCAGCAGGTCACAGGGGGCCAACTATGGCTACACCTTC
>TRBJ1-1|TRBD1|TRBV29-1|few
CSATRGRTEAFF
TGCAGCGCAACCAGGGGGCGGACTGAAGCTTTCTTT
>TRBJ2-2|.|TRBV11-1|.
CASSPTRRAGTGELFF
TGTGCCAGCAGCCCAACCAGGAGGGCCGGTACCGGGGAGCTGTTTTTT
>TRBJ1-2|TRBD1|TRBV5-6|.
CASSLGAGGLPYGYTF
TGTGCCAGCAGCTTGGGGGCAGGGGGTCTTCCCTATGGCTACACCTTC
>TRBJ1-2|.|TRBV5-1|.
CASSLAGQPNYGYTF
TGCGCCAGCAGCTTGGCCGGACAGCCGAACTATGGCTACACCTTC
>TRBJ2-2|TRBD2|TRBV7-9|.
CASSPRTSGSTGELFF
TGTGCCAGCAGCCCCCGGACTAGCGGGAGCACCGGGGAGCTGTTTTTT
>TRBJ2-7|TRBD2|TRBV7-2|.
CASSSVTGGAYEQYF
TGTGCCAGCAGCTCAGTGACGGGAGGGGCCTACGAGCAGTACTTC
>TRBJ2-1|TRBD1|TRBV27|.
CASSPGGGSSYNEQFF
TGTGCCAGCAGCCCAGGGGGCGGAAGCTCCTACAATGAGCAGTTCTTC
>TRBJ1-5|.|TRBV5-1|.
CASSWGPAGNQPQHF
TGCGCCAGCAGCTGGGGCCCGGCGGGCAATCAGCCCCAGCATTTT
>TRBJ2-1|TRBD1|TRBV7-6|.
CASSFAGTGDNEQFF
TGTGCCAGCAGCTTTGCCGGGACAGGGGACAATGAGCAGTTCTTC
>TRBJ1-5|.|TRBV5-6|.
CASSLRQISNQPQHF
TGTGCCAGCAGCCTCCGACAGATTAGCAATCAGCCCCAGCATTTT
>TRBJ2-1|TRBD2|TRBV11-2|once
CASSLDLTSGRYEQFF
TGTGCCAGCAGCTTAGATCTTACTAGCGGGAGGTATGAGCAGTTCTTC
>TRBJ2-7|TRBD2|TRBV9|few
CASSVGQRGTYEQYF
TGTGCCAGCAGCGTAGGCCAGCGGGGAACCTACGAGCAGTACTTC
>TRBJ2-3|TRBD2|TRBV4-3|few
CASSQAWREGNTDTQYF
TGCGCCAGCAGCCAAGCTTGGCGGGAGGGCAACACAGATACGCAGTATTTT
>TRBJ2-2|TRBD1|TRBV4-1|.
CASSQDWVGQGGSNTGELFF
TGCGCCAGCAGCCAAGATTGGGTGGGACAGGGGGGATCGAACACCGGGGAGCTGTTTTTT
>TRBJ1-2|.|TRBV7-2|.
CASSSYGYTF
TGTGCCAGCAGCTCATATGGCTACACCTTC
>TRBJ2-1|TRBD2|TRBV5-1|.
CASSSGLAGGPMLSSYNEQFF
TGCGCCAGCAGCAGCGGACTAGCGGGAGGGCCAATGCTTAGCTCCTACAATGAGCAGTTCTTC
>TRBJ1-6|.|TRBV30|.
CAWTGGGNSPLHF
TGTGCCTGGACTGGGGGAGGCAATTCACCCCTCCACTTT
>TRBJ1-1|.|TRBV4-1|.
CASSPRRGFTEAFF
TGCGCCAGCAGCCCGCGCAGGGGCTTCACTGAAGCTTTCTTT
>TRBJ2-1|TRBD1|TRBV27|few
CASSLRGRNEQFF
TGTGCCAGCAGTTTAAGGGGGCGCAATGAGCAGTTCTTC
>TRBJ2-7|.|TRBV4-1|.
CASSQVPDSYEQYF
TGCGCCAGCAGCCAAGTCCCAGATTCCTACGAGCAGTACTTC
>TRBJ2-1|TRBD2|TRBV9|.
CASSMGLAGREQFF
TGTGCCAGCAGCATGGGACTAGCGGGGAGGGAGCAGTTCTTC
>TRBJ2-7|TRBD1|TRBV5-1|few
CASSLMTGSYEQYF
TGCGCCAGCAGCTTGATGACAGGGAGCTACGAGCAGTACTTC